This T cell receptor beta chain was captured in a study of T cell responses to AZD1222 COVID-19 vaccine. General observations from the study: Two AZD1222 administrations were followed by greater Spike-specific TCR breadth and depth. In a largely white British group with more females than males, clonal diversity was possibly underestimated. Baseline serostatus was positive in only a handful of AZD1222 recipients.

As concerns this clone: Its antigen is unidentified.

Investigators merged groups given second doses at roughly 4 or roughly 12 weeks. Only in-frame clones appear in the TCRdb table, and some are missing; sequencing was by immunoSEQ multiplex PCR. The sample lists about 110,000 clones; 94% were seen once. This CDR3 has 15 residues. Germline V gene lookup returns CDR1 LGHDT and CDR2 YNNKEL (reference sequence). Trimming took 2 bases from V and 1 from J, leaving 11 bases between them. The V gene is TRBV3-1 (or the pseudogene TRBV3-2), the J gene TRBJ1-1, with D hard to call. The sequence derives from an adult who received the AZD1222 COVID-19 vaccine. The sequences come from peripheral blood, collected 28 days after the second AZD1222 dose. CDR3 in DNA: TGTGCCAGCAGCCAACACGAGGTTAGGAACACTGAAGCTTTCTTT. It encodes CASSQHEVRNTEAFF.